This paragraph reports one T cell receptor beta chain. Peripheral blood was collected from the related graft donor on the marrow donation day. Generated by immunoSEQ multiplex PCR, the TCRdb table keeps only in-frame clones and is missing some. The data show 45,000 or so clones, with 85% to 95% seen just once and less than 3.5% held by the top ten. This sample is part of a study of T cells after posttransplantation cyclophosphamide. This CDR3 spans 15 amino acids. The sequenced sample consisted of PBMCs. This TCR was recovered from a woman in her forties or fifties in good health and a related stem cell transplant donor. The chain joins TRBV21-1 to TRBJ1-2; the D call of TRBD1 is as the table states it, not checked on the DNA. TRBV21-1 is a listed pseudogene. The CDR3 bases are TGTGCCAGCAGTATACGCACCGGGACAGGGAATGGCTACACCTTC. It translates to CASSIRTGTGNGYTF.